What follows are 30 T cell receptor beta chains derived from one specimen sequenced in a study of cytomegalovirus exposure and HLA in healthy donors. Researchers ran the PCR with 60 Vbeta and 13 Jbeta primers. Using immunoSEQ multiplex PCR, the repertoire was profiled, and TCRdb retains in-frame clones only, with some absent. There are about 95,000 clones in the sample; approximately 77% occur only once, and 4.9% lies in the top ten. Sequencing input: PBMCs. These receptors came from a woman aged 40 to 50 in good health and CMV-seronegative.

About this clone itself: Mismatch with germline at one junction end may stem from a read error. The chain combines TRBV13 with TRBJ1-1; D call uncertain. This CDR3 spans 15 amino acids. Germline CDR1 reads PRHDT; CDR2 reads FYEKMQ (reference sequence). The CDR3 bases are TGTGCCAGCAGCCTAGGAGGACGGACTAACACTGAAGCTTTCTTT. This gives the protein CASSLGGRTNTEAFF.

The chain uses TRBV10-3 and TRBJ2-1, with a weak D call TRBD2 (7 bases). V lost 0 bases and J lost 6, with 21 bases in between. Germline lookup yields CDR1 ENHRY and CDR2 SYGVKD. The CDR3 covers 18 residues. Written as DNA, the CDR3 is TGTGCCATCAGTGAGTCGAACGTAGCGGGCCGGGGGGCCAATGAGCAGTTCTTC. Residues: CAISESNVAGRGANEQFF.

The gene calls are TRBV19 and TRBJ2-2; TRBD2 matches 9 bases. The trim removed 5 bases at V and 4 bases at J, leaving 2 bases unmatched. This CDR3 region has 14 residues. Germline V CDR1 and CDR2: LNHDA, SQIVND (reference sequence). CDR3 loop: CASSRTSATGELFF. CDR3 DNA: TGTGCCAGTAGTCGGACTAGCGCCACCGGGGAGCTGTTTTTT.

The chain employs TRBV14 and TRBJ2-7; 7 nucleotides align to TRBD1. This CDR3 has 15 amino acids. Losses at the gene ends were 3 bases for V and 2 bases for J; bases not matched to a gene: 7. The germline CDR1 and CDR2 sequences are SGHDN and FVKESK. The CDR3 loop reads CASSHIRDSPYEQYF. In nucleotides, the CDR3 is TGTGCCAGCAGCCATATCCGGGACAGTCCCTACGAGCAGTACTTC.

The rearrangement uses TRBV5-4 and TRBJ2-5, with 10 positions matching TRBD2. This CDR3 has 15 residues. Trimming removed 0 bases from V and 5 bases from J; junction bases left unmatched: 4. CDR1 and CDR2 (germline): SGHNT, YYREEE (reference sequence). The CDR3 bases are TGTGCCAGCAGCTTGGTGCTAGCGGGGGCGGAGACCCAGTACTTC. The encoded protein is CASSLVLAGAETQYF.

V is TRBV7-9 and J is TRBJ2-1; 9 positions match TRBD1. V lost 5 bases to trimming and J lost 4 bases; unmatched junction nucleotides: 6. From germline, CDR1 is SEHNR and CDR2 FQNEAQ (reference sequence). This CDR3 is built from 15 residues. CDR3 in DNA: TGTGCCAGCAGCCCCCGGGACAGGGTTTACAATGAGCAGTTCTTC. It yields the protein CASSPRDRVYNEQFF. The full variable domain, rest sourced from reference TRBV7-9 and TRBJ2-1, is DTGVSQNPRHKITKRGQNVTFRCDPISEHNRLYWYRQTLGQGPEFLTYFQNEAQLEKSRLLSDRFSAERPKGSFSTLEIQRTEQGDSAMYLCASSPRDRVYNEQFFGPGTRLTVL.

The chain links TRBV5-1 to TRBJ1-4; perhaps TRBD1 as D (5 bases). V dropped 3 bases and J dropped 7 bases, with 19 bases sitting between them. The CDR3 contains 16 residues. Germline values: CDR1 SGHRS, CDR2 YFSETQ. The CDR3 loop is CASSWTRVGVGEKLFF. The CDR3 DNA sequence: TGCGCCAGCAGCTGGACCAGGGTTGGAGTGGGTGAAAAACTGTTTTTT.

The chain couples TRBV6-5 to TRBJ1-1; D might be TRBD1 (6 bases). From germline, CDR1 is MNHEY and CDR2 SVGAGI. CDR3 length: 14 residues. V was pared by 6 bases and J by 0 bases, with 11 bases between. CDR3: CASRPTGLNTEAFF. The CDR3 region has the DNA TGTGCCAGCAGACCCACAGGGTTGAACACTGAAGCTTTCTTT.

This clone was picked up one time. The rearrangement joins TRBV5-6 to TRBJ1-1, with D possibly matching TRBD1 (5 bases). With 1 base removed from V and 3 bases from J, the gap between germline ends came to 13 bases. The germline V gene has CDR1 SGHDT and CDR2 YYEEEE. CDR3 length: 15 amino acids. CDR3 nucleotide sequence: TGTGCCAGCAGCTTGTTCGTGGTGGGGCACACTGAAGCTTTCTTT. It specifies CASSLFVVGHTEAFF.

The chain carries TRBV19 and TRBJ1-5; D remains ambiguous. V lost 6 bases, J lost 4 bases, and 7 bases lay in between. CDR1 and CDR2 (germline): LNHDA, SQIVND (reference sequence). The CDR3 extends over 12 amino acids. CDR3: CASRIRNQPQHF. Here the CDR3 DNA reads TGTGCCAGTAGGATCCGGAATCAGCCCCAGCATTTT.

This chain links TRBV7-2 with TRBJ2-1; 9 nucleotides match TRBD2. CDR1 SGHTA and CDR2 FQGNSA come from the germline V gene. J was trimmed by 7 bases and V by 5 bases; bases with no gene match: 6. The CDR3 length is 14 residues. In DNA form, the CDR3 reads TGTGCCAGCAGCCTCGGGACTAGCTTGAATGAGCAGTTCTTC. It codes for CASSLGTSLNEQFF.

The chain links TRBV6-6 to TRBJ2-7, with D unresolved. The CDR3 sequence is 13 residues long. Germline values: CDR1 MNHNY, CDR2 SVGAGI (reference sequence). Between the trimmed V and J ends, which lost 2 bases and 4 bases, there was a span of 9 bases. CDR3 nucleotides: TGTGCCAGCAGTTACGTGGAGACTTACGAGCAGTACTTC. Protein sequence: CASSYVETYEQYF.

V and J are TRBV19 and TRBJ1-3, with TRBD1 as a possible D gene (5 bases). The CDR3 contains 16 residues. Germline V gene lookup returns CDR1 LNHDA and CDR2 SQIVND (reference sequence). The V end was cut by 4 bases, the J end by 2 bases, with 15 bases between. This CDR3 is CASSKSGGFTGNTIYF. The CDR3 region has the DNA TGTGCCAGTAGTAAGAGCGGGGGGTTTACTGGAAACACCATATATTTT.

This clone was recorded once. The chain carries TRBV7-9 and TRBJ1-4; 9 bases are shared with TRBD1. The CDR3 is 15 amino acids. Unmatched junction bases numbered 5, after V lost 5 bases and J lost 4 bases. Germline V gives CDR1 SEHNR, CDR2 FQNEAQ (reference sequence). The CDR3 region has the DNA TGTGCCAGCAGCCAGGACAGGGGCAATAATGAAAAACTGTTTTTT. Its protein product is CASSQDRGNNEKLFF.

The genes are TRBV5-1 and TRBJ1-2; no clear D gene. CDR3 size: 13 residues. With 5 bases removed from V and 2 bases from J, the gap between germline ends came to 10 bases. CDR1 and CDR2 from the germline V gene are SGHRS and YFSETQ. The CDR3 DNA sequence: TGCGCCAGCAGAGAGGTCGGAAACTATGGCTACACCTTC. The encoded protein is CASREVGNYGYTF.

The V gene is TRBV7-2, the J gene TRBJ2-1, with no clear D. The ends were cut back, 2 bases at V and 5 bases at J, with 7 bases in the middle. The CDR3 is made up of 13 amino acids. Germline loops: CDR1 SGHTA, CDR2 FQGNSA. CDR3 nucleotides: TGTGCCAGCAGCTTATCCCTTAACAATGAGCAGTTCTTC. Translated: CASSLSLNNEQFF.

This chain joins TRBV7-9 and TRBJ1-2; D gene unclear. Between the trimmed V and J ends, which lost 3 bases and 6 bases, there was a span of 14 bases. Germline values: CDR1 SEHNR, CDR2 FQNEAQ (reference sequence). The CDR3 has 14 amino acids. Written as DNA, the CDR3 is TGTGCCAGCAGCTTCGGGAGGATCGGGCATGGCTACACCTTC. It translates to CASSFGRIGHGYTF.

The genes are TRBV4-1 and TRBJ1-2; D possibly corresponds to TRBD1 (5 bases). This CDR3 has 16 residues. The V and J ends lost 1 base and 3 bases respectively, with 15 bases between them. In germline, CDR1 is MGHRA, CDR2 YSYEKL. CDR3 protein: CASSQAGDSIYYGYTF. CDR3 DNA: TGCGCCAGCAGCCAAGCCGGAGACAGTATCTACTATGGCTACACCTTC.

This clone came up once. This CDR3 reads CASSFGLSQETQYF. CDR3 nucleotides: TGTGCCAGCAGCTTCGGACTATCCCAAGAGACCCAGTACTTC. This chain links TRBV7-2 with TRBJ2-5; the D gene is possibly TRBD2 (6 bases). The CDR3 runs 14 residues. Trimming took 3 bases from V and 1 from J, leaving 9 bases between them. CDR1 SGHTA and CDR2 FQGNSA come from the germline V gene.

The rearrangement joins TRBV19 to TRBJ2-7; D may be TRBD1 (6 bases). V lost 5 bases and J 3 bases, leaving 20 bases between the germline ends. The V gene's germline CDR1 is LNHDA and CDR2 SQIVND (reference sequence). The CDR3 has 16 amino acids. CDR3 sequence: CASSPPLDSPFYEQYF. Here the CDR3 DNA reads TGTGCCAGTAGTCCCCCCTTGGACAGTCCGTTCTACGAGCAGTACTTC.

The chain carries TRBV9 and TRBJ2-3; tentatively, D is TRBD2 (5 bases). The CDR3 extends over 14 amino acids. Germline CDR1 reads SGDLS; CDR2 reads YYNGEE. Trimming took 0 bases from V and 1 from J, leaving 6 bases between them. DNA for the CDR3: TGTGCCAGCAGCGTAGATAGCGGCACAGATACGCAGTATTTT. Translating gives CASSVDSGTDTQYF.

V is TRBV11-2 and J is TRBJ2-1; 7 bases match TRBD2. This CDR3 has 14 amino acids. The V gene's germline CDR1 is SGHAT and CDR2 FQNNGV. The ends lost 4 bases at V and 5 bases at J; junction bases unmatched: 5. CDR3 in amino acids: CASSSLRGDNEQFF. The CDR3, as DNA: TGTGCCAGCAGCTCCCTACGGGGGGACAATGAGCAGTTCTTC.

This clone was detected a few times. The chain joins TRBV4-1 to TRBJ1-4; tentatively, D is TRBD1 (5 bases). The CDR3 has 16 residues. The V end was cut by 2 bases, the J end by 3 bases, with 13 bases between. In germline, CDR1 is MGHRA, CDR2 YSYEKL. The CDR3 reads CASSQMKIGANEKLFF. The CDR3 DNA is TGCGCCAGCAGCCAAATGAAGATAGGGGCTAATGAAAAACTGTTTTTT.

The V call is TRBV7-6, the J call TRBJ1-5, with D maybe TRBD1 (5 bases). The germline gives CDR1 SGHVS, CDR2 FNYEAQ. V lost 5 bases to trimming and J lost 2 bases, with 7 bases between them. The CDR3 consists of 13 residues. The CDR3 region is CASSGGGNQPQHF. In DNA form, the CDR3 reads TGTGCCAGCAGCGGGGGGGGCAATCAGCCCCAGCATTTT.

The genes are TRBV5-1 and TRBJ2-3; 8 bases align to TRBD2. V lost 2 bases and J lost 4; bases outside the gene matches: 6. This CDR3 has 15 amino acids. From germline, CDR1 is SGHRS and CDR2 YFSETQ. The CDR3 DNA follows: TGCGCCAGCAGCTTAAGCGGGGGCGGGGCAGATACGCAGTATTTT. Translated: CASSLSGGGADTQYF.

This chain connects TRBV9 to TRBJ2-2; D not resolved. There are 16 residues in the CDR3. V lost 4 bases, J lost 0 bases, and 13 bases lay in between. Germline V lookup: CDR1 SGDLS, CDR2 YYNGEE. As DNA, the CDR3 is TGTGCCAGCAGCCGACGGCAGGCGCCGAACACCGGGGAGCTGTTTTTT. It yields the protein CASSRRQAPNTGELFF.

CDR3 loop: CASSLAAAASNQPQHF. The CDR3 coding sequence is TGTGCCAGCAGCTTGGCTGCGGCAGCGAGCAATCAGCCCCAGCATTTT. V and J are TRBV5-8 and TRBJ1-5; D remains ambiguous. The CDR3 is 16 residues long. Germline CDR1 and CDR2: SGHTS and YDEGEE. V lost 0 bases, J lost 1 base, and 11 bases lay in between.

J is TRBJ1-1 and V is TRBV6-5; 8 bases line up with TRBD1. The CDR3 spans 15 residues. Trimming removed 6 bases from V and 0 bases from J; junction bases left unmatched: 6. The V gene's germline CDR1 is MNHEY and CDR2 SVGAGI. The CDR3 DNA reads as TGTGCCAGCAGCCGGGGGACAGGTATGAACACTGAAGCTTTCTTT. Amino acids: CASSRGTGMNTEAFF.

The gene calls are TRBV7-6 and TRBJ1-3; D unclear. The CDR3 consists of 14 residues. CDR1 and CDR2 from the germline V gene are SGHVS and FNYEAQ. V was shortened by 4 bases and J by 5 bases, with 12 bases between the two germline ends. The CDR3 nucleotides are TGTGCCAGCAGCTCCCCCGGGATCCGAAACACCATATATTTT. As protein: CASSSPGIRNTIYF.

The V and J genes are TRBV10-3 and TRBJ2-3; the D is unclear. The CDR3 covers 13 residues. V shed 4 bases and J shed 1 base, with 6 bases lying between them. Germline-derived CDR1 and CDR2 are ENHRY and SYGVKD. In nucleotides, the CDR3 is TGTGCCATCAGTGGCCCAGGCACAGATACGCAGTATTTT. It codes for CAISGPGTDTQYF.